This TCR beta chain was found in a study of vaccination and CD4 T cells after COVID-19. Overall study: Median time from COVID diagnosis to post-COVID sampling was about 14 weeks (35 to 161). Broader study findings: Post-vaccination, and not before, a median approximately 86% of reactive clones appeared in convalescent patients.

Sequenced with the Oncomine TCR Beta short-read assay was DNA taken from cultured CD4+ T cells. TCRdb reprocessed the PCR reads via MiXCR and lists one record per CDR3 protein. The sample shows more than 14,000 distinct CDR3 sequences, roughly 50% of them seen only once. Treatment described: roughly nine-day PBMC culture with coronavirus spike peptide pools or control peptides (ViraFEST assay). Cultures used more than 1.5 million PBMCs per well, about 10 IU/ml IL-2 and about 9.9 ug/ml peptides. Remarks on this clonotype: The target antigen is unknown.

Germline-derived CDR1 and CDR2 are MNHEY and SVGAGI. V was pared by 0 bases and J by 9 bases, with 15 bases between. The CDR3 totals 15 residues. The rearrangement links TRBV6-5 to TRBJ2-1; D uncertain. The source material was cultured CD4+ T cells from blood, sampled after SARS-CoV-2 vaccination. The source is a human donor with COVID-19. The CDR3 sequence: CASSYSDLLKAEQFF. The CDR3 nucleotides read TGTGCCAGCAGTTACTCGGACCTCTTAAAGGCTGAGCAGTTCTTC.